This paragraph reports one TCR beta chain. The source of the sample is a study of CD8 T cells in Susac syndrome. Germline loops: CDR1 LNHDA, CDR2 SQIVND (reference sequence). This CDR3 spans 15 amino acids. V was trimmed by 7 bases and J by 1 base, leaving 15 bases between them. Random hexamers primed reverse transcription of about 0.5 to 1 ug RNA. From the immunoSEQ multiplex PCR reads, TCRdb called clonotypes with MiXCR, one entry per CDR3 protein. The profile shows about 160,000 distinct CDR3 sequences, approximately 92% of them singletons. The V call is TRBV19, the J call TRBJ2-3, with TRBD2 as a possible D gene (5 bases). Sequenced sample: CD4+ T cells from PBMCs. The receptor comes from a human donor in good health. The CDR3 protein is CASKIRLPRTDTQYF. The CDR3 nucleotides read TGTGCCAGTAAGATAAGACTACCTCGCACAGATACGCAGTATTTT.